The T cell receptor beta chain described here comes from a study of Ad26.COV2.S vaccination and SARS-CoV-2 variants. Background on the study: Donor allocation was to the COV1001 Ad26.COV2.S trial arm.

CDR1 is ENHRY, CDR2 SYGVKD, per germline. CDR3 length: 11 amino acids. The V end lost 0 bases, the J end lost 5 bases, and 1 base lay between the germline ends. Specified treatment: approximately 18 received Ad26.COV2.S at low or high dose, single or two shots; 5 received placebo; per-sample allocation not given. Sampling occurred on day 63 after the first vaccine or placebo injection. Boston supplied an adult donor aged 18-55 years. This clone has only one observation. Its antigen remains unidentified. Other DNA sequences within the sample encode an identical CDR3. Regarding the study as a whole: Compared with placebo recipients, vaccine recipients had higher spike-specific TCR breadth. Similar non-spike TCR breadth was observed in recipients of vaccine and of placebo.

Assay used: immunoSEQ multiplex PCR; TCRdb lists only in-frame clones, some missing. This repertoire shows around 300,000 clones, around nine tenths found once; its top ten account for 9.5% to 12%. The chain couples TRBV10-3 to TRBJ1-2; D remains ambiguous. This sample comprised peripheral blood, obtained in a trial of Ad26.COV2.S vaccine versus placebo. The clonotype comes from a person between 18 and 59 years old who received the Ad26.COV2.S COVID-19 vaccine or a placebo. This CDR3 reads CAISESYGYTF. The CDR3 DNA reads as TGTGCCATCAGTGAGTCGTATGGCTACACCTTC.